The 17 T cell receptor beta chains presented below share a single source sample, sequenced in a study of shared clonotypes between healthy human individuals. Profiling relied on immunoSEQ multiplex PCR, and the TCRdb table lists in-frame clones only, not all of them. In the table there are approximately 2.1 million clones, approximately 93% of which are singletons. Sequencing was carried out using naive CD4+ T cells from PBMCs. Documented subset: CD45RA+ positively selected. The receptors here all came from a young man in good health. Some clones in this sample may be carry-over from other donors' samples.

The chain recombines TRBV7-2 with TRBJ2-2; D perhaps matches TRBD2 (5 bases). CDR1 and CDR2 (germline): SGHTA, FQGNSA. This CDR3 has 14 residues. Deletions cut 1 base from V and 5 bases from J, with 8 bases between. The CDR3 spells CASSLGWRTGELFF. The CDR3 DNA is TGTGCCAGCAGCTTAGGGTGGAGGACCGGGGAGCTGTTTTTT.

For this clone: The identical CDR3 is also encoded by other nucleotide sequences in the sample. The chain couples TRBV18 to TRBJ2-7, with a tentative D call TRBD1 (6 bases). Germline V gene sequence: CDR1 KGHSH, CDR2 LQKENI. Trimming cost V 4 bases and J 2 bases, with 9 bases left between them. The CDR3 has 13 amino acids. This CDR3 is CASSLAGAYEQYF. The CDR3 bases are TGTGCCAGCTCACTCGCAGGGGCCTACGAGCAGTACTTC.

The DNA of the CDR3 is TGTGCCAGCAGAAAATCCGGGACTAGTCACGACGAGCAGTACTTC. Amino acid sequence: CASRKSGTSHDEQYF. The chain recombines TRBV6-5 with TRBJ2-5; 8 nucleotides line up with TRBD2. The assigned J gene may be wrong: the sequence end matches TRBJ2-7 better. Looked up from germline, CDR1 is MNHEY and CDR2 is SVGAGI. The CDR3 has 15 amino acids.

The rearrangement links TRBV28 to TRBJ2-7; D may correspond to TRBD1 or TRBD2 (6 bases each). Trimming cost V 2 bases and J 2 bases, with 10 bases left between them. The CDR3 spans 14 residues. Germline assignment: CDR1 MDHEN and CDR2 SYDVKM. CDR3 amino acids: CASSLRGVTYEQYF. CDR3 sequence (DNA): TGTGCCAGCAGTTTAAGGGGGGTAACCTACGAGCAGTACTTC. Filled out from reference TRBV28 and TRBJ2-7, the complete variable domain reads DVKVTQSSRYLVKRTGEKVFLECVQDMDHENMFWYRQDPGLGLRLIYFSYDVKMKEKGDIPEGYSVSREKKERFSLILESASTNQTSMYLCASSLRGVTYEQYFGPGTRLTVT.

The chain couples TRBV28 to TRBJ2-1, with 8 bases identical to TRBD1. The CDR3 is made up of 16 amino acids. From germline, CDR1 is MDHEN and CDR2 SYDVKM. J gave up 7 bases and V 2 bases, and 10 bases lay outside the gene matches. The CDR3 DNA reads as TGTGCCAGCAGTTTAGTATCGGGACAGGTTCATAATGAGCAGTTCTTC. It translates to CASSLVSGQVHNEQFF.

A note on this clone: Distinct nucleotide sequences in the sample also encode this CDR3. This rearrangement joins TRBV5-1 to TRBJ2-2; D is undetermined. V was cut by 2 bases and J by 5 bases, with 10 bases left in between. The CDR3 spans 14 residues. Germline CDR1 reads SGHRS; CDR2 reads YFSETQ. The DNA of the CDR3 is TGCGCCAGCAGCTTTCGAGGTGGAACCGGGGAGCTGTTTTTT. It encodes CASSFRGGTGELFF.

The rearrangement links TRBV18 to TRBJ2-5; D is possibly TRBD1 (5 bases). Germline assignment: CDR1 KGHSH and CDR2 LQKENI. Between the trimmed V and J ends, which lost 4 bases and 2 bases, there was a span of 11 bases. The CDR3 runs 14 residues. The CDR3 DNA sequence: TGTGCCAGCTCACTGAATAAGGGGCAAGAGACCCAGTACTTC. This encodes CASSLNKGQETQYF.

This rearrangement joins TRBV15 to TRBJ2-1; D is uncertain. The ends were cut back, 1 base at V and 8 bases at J, with 9 bases in the middle. There are 13 residues in the CDR3. CDR1 is LNHNV and CDR2 is YYDKDF in the germline V gene (reference sequence). CDR3 nucleotide sequence: TGTGCCACCAGCAGAGGTGCTTCGGATGAGCAGTTCTTC. Its protein product is CATSRGASDEQFF.

The V and J genes are TRBV6-6 and TRBJ2-1; 11 bases fit TRBD2. V shed 6 bases and J 8 bases; nucleotides not matched to a gene: 9. In germline, CDR1 is MNHNY, CDR2 SVGAGI (reference sequence). CDR3 size: 15 residues. This CDR3 reads CASSSTSGSGYEQFF. The CDR3 nucleotides are TGTGCCAGCAGCTCCACTAGCGGGAGCGGCTATGAGCAGTTCTTC.

About this clone itself: The sample holds other DNA sequences that translate to the same CDR3. The chain combines TRBV28 with TRBJ2-3; D is unresolved. Germline V gene lookup returns CDR1 MDHEN and CDR2 SYDVKM. The ends were cut back, 5 bases at V and 0 bases at J, with 3 bases in the middle. The CDR3 length is 12 residues. The CDR3 bases are TGTGCCAGCAGTCCGAGCACAGATACGCAGTATTTT. Translating it yields CASSPSTDTQYF.

V gene TRBV5-5 combines with J gene TRBJ2-3; 9 nucleotides agree with TRBD1. The CDR3 spans 13 residues. The V and J ends lost 0 bases and 8 bases, in that order; junction bases with no gene match: 1. The germline V gene has CDR1 SGHKS and CDR2 YYEKEE (reference sequence). For the CDR3, the DNA is TGTGCCAGCAGCTTGGGGACAGGGGTTACGCAGTATTTT. It is translated as CASSLGTGVTQYF.

The V gene is TRBV6-1, the J gene TRBJ2-1, with TRBD2 matching over 11 bases. The CDR3 length is 15 residues. CDR1 and CDR2 from the germline V gene are MNHNS and SASEGT. V lost 6 bases and J lost 5; bases outside the gene matches: 6. Written as DNA, the CDR3 is TGTGCCAGCAGATTGGGACTAGCGGCCAACAATGAGCAGTTCTTC. Its translation: CASRLGLAANNEQFF.

This chain connects TRBV7-2 to TRBJ2-3; no clear D gene. Trimming pared 4 bases from V and 6 bases from J, leaving 11 bases between. Germline CDR1 reads SGHTA; CDR2 reads FQGNSA. The CDR3 totals 13 residues. The CDR3 is CASSSVVGDTQYF. DNA for the CDR3: TGTGCCAGCAGCTCAGTGGTCGGGGATACGCAGTATTTT.

The chain uses TRBV10-3 and TRBJ2-2, with 9 nucleotides matching TRBD1. The CDR3 extends over 15 amino acids. V lost 7 bases to trimming and J lost 7 bases; unmatched junction nucleotides: 10. Germline assignment: CDR1 ENHRY and CDR2 SYGVKD. CDR3: CAINVPGQGSGELFF. The CDR3 coding sequence is TGTGCCATCAACGTCCCGGGACAGGGTAGCGGGGAGCTGTTTTTT.

On this clone: Other DNA sequences in this specimen translate into the identical CDR3. The gene calls are TRBV27 and TRBJ1-1; no firm D call. Germline V gives CDR1 MNHEY, CDR2 SMNVEV (reference sequence). Trimming pared 0 bases from V and 0 bases from J, leaving 8 bases between. The CDR3 length is 15 residues. The CDR3 is CASSLSGPMNTEAFF. In nucleotides, the CDR3 is TGTGCCAGCAGTTTATCAGGCCCCATGAACACTGAAGCTTTCTTT.

This chain joins TRBV4-3 and TRBJ2-2; D is unresolved. This CDR3 spans 16 amino acids. Deletions cut 0 bases from V and 2 bases from J, with 10 bases between. Germline V lookup: CDR1 LGHNA, CDR2 YSLEER. CDR3 in DNA: TGCGCCAGCAGCCAAGATGGGCTGTTAAACACCGGGGAGCTGTTTTTT. This sequence encodes CASSQDGLLNTGELFF.

This sequence joins TRBV28 and TRBJ2-4; possibly TRBD2 for D (5 bases). Germline V gene sequence: CDR1 MDHEN, CDR2 SYDVKM. V lost 6 bases, J lost 3 bases, and 12 bases lay in between. This CDR3 comprises 14 residues. The CDR3 DNA sequence: TGTGCCAGCAGCACTCCGGGGATCAAAAACATTCAGTACTTC. It is translated as CASSTPGIKNIQYF.